These T cell receptor beta chains were read from a single sample in a study of shared clonotypes between healthy human individuals. Assay used: immunoSEQ multiplex PCR; TCRdb lists only in-frame clones, some missing. Here the sample spans 1,100,000 or so clones, 75% to 85% being singletons. The sample comprised memory CD4+ T cells from PBMCs. These receptor sequences come from a man between 18 and 29 years old in good health. Some clones in this sample may be carry-over from other donors' samples. Both conserved end residues are trimmed from each CDR3. Clone size is not always given. Where it is, it says once, few, many or a class for expanded clones.

V gene: TRBV9; clone size: -; J gene: TRBJ1-5; CDR3 protein: ASSVRRGVNQPQH
V gene: TRBV5-6; clone size: -; J gene: TRBJ2-2; CDR3 protein: ASSLIRAGTGELF
V gene: TRBV27; clone size: -; J gene: TRBJ1-2; CDR3 protein: ASSPNSQGTGYT
V gene: TRBV6-1; clone size: -; J gene: TRBJ2-1; CDR3 protein: ASSRQREGENEQF
V gene: TRBV2; clone size: -; J gene: TRBJ2-5; CDR3 protein: ASSGRQLGFRETQY
V gene: TRBV7-2; clone size: once; J gene: TRBJ2-7; CDR3 protein: ASSLARGSAYEQY
V gene: TRBV10-3; clone size: -; J gene: TRBJ1-2; CDR3 protein: AISEGQAYGYT
V gene: TRBV7-2; clone size: -; J gene: TRBJ2-1; CDR3 protein: ASSQGPEQF
V gene: TRBV4-1; clone size: few; J gene: TRBJ2-3; CDR3 protein: ASSQETGSTDTQY
V gene: TRBV7-2; clone size: -; J gene: TRBJ2-2; CDR3 protein: ASGDLGLAKNTGELF
V gene: TRBV4-1; clone size: -; J gene: TRBJ2-3; CDR3 protein: ASSQDQETSDLDTQY
V gene: TRBV15; clone size: -; J gene: TRBJ2-7; CDR3 protein: ATSRDRGRADEQY
V gene: TRBV5-1; clone size: -; J gene: TRBJ2-5; CDR3 protein: ASSSSTGLQETQY
V gene: TRBV28; clone size: -; J gene: TRBJ2-2; CDR3 protein: ASTTVTGARNTGELF
V gene: TRBV7-2; clone size: -; J gene: TRBJ2-1; CDR3 protein: ASSLGPGNNEQF
V gene: TRBV5-1; clone size: -; J gene: TRBJ1-4; CDR3 protein: ASTTGQTNEKLF
V gene: TRBV15; clone size: -; J gene: TRBJ2-3; CDR3 protein: ATSLFGGDTQY
V gene: TRBV28; clone size: -; J gene: TRBJ1-4; CDR3 protein: ASSLGGLGEKLF
V gene: TRBV7-3; clone size: -; J gene: TRBJ2-2; CDR3 protein: ASSFDRATGELF
V gene: TRBV7-3; clone size: -; J gene: TRBJ1-3; CDR3 protein: ASSLGSSGNTIY
V gene: TRBV20-1; clone size: -; J gene: TRBJ2-7; CDR3 protein: SAALGLEQY
V gene: TRBV15; clone size: few; J gene: TRBJ2-3; CDR3 protein: ATSGLYTDTQY
V gene: TRBV30; clone size: few; J gene: TRBJ1-5; CDR3 protein: AWSRQANSNQPQH
V gene: TRBV9; clone size: -; J gene: TRBJ2-7; CDR3 protein: ASSVDPQGREQY
V gene: TRBV5-1; clone size: -; J gene: TRBJ1-1; CDR3 protein: ASRGQRNTEAF
V gene: TRBV6-5; clone size: -; J gene: TRBJ2-7; CDR3 protein: ASSYSILGSYEQY
V gene: TRBV10-3; clone size: -; J gene: TRBJ2-1; CDR3 protein: AISVTELTYNEQF
V gene: TRBV28; clone size: -; J gene: TRBJ2-5; CDR3 protein: ASGTSGQETQY
V gene: TRBV5-1; clone size: -; J gene: TRBJ1-5; CDR3 protein: ASSLGSFGDQPQH
V gene: TRBV15; clone size: -; J gene: TRBJ2-3; CDR3 protein: ATSPGLARSTDTQY
V gene: TRBV29-1; clone size: -; J gene: TRBJ1-1; CDR3 protein: SVVTGGATGAF
V gene: TRBV19; clone size: -; J gene: TRBJ2-1; CDR3 protein: ASSRGRDNEQF
V gene: TRBV6-1; clone size: -; J gene: TRBJ2-7; CDR3 protein: ASSTGGSSYEQY
V gene: TRBV7-2; clone size: few; J gene: TRBJ2-1; CDR3 protein: ASSQSAVNSYNEQF
V gene: TRBV5-1; clone size: -; J gene: TRBJ2-1; CDR3 protein: ASSRLEGSSYNEQF
V gene: TRBV30; clone size: few; J gene: TRBJ1-1; CDR3 protein: AWSQDTEAF
V gene: TRBV4-2; clone size: once; J gene: TRBJ2-3; CDR3 protein: ASSQRYSTDTQY
V gene: TRBV5-1; clone size: -; J gene: TRBJ2-7; CDR3 protein: ASSLYTENYEQY
V gene: TRBV4-3; clone size: -; J gene: TRBJ1-5; CDR3 protein: ASSQEASLGQPQH